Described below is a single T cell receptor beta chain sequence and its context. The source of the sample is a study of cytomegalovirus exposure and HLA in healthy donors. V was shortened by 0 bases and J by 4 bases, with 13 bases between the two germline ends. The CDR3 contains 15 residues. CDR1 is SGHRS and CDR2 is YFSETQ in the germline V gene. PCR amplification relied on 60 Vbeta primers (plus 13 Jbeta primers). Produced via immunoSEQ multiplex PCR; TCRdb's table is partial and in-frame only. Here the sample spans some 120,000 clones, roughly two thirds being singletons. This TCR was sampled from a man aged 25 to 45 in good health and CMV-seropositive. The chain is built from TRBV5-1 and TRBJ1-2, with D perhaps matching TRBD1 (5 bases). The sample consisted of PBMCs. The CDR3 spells CASSLDPTVSYGYTF. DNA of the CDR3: TGCGCCAGCAGCTTGGACCCGACAGTAAGCTATGGCTACACCTTC.